This TCR beta chain originates from a study of blood T cell repertoires in COVID-19. Study summary: There were acute and convalescent COVID-19 samples, and they came from the United States, Italy and Spain.

This table comes from immunoSEQ multiplex PCR, and its TCRdb copy is limited to in-frame clones, with some not included. This table holds under 300,000 clones, around 88% found once. This CDR3 contains 14 residues. Per germline, CDR1 MDHEN and CDR2 SYDVKM. J was trimmed by 2 bases and V by 8 bases; bases with no gene match: 9. This clone was seen just once. Symptom resolution, clearance, or two negative PCRs marked donors in Cohort 3 as recovered. This receptor was identified in a man aged 35 to 55 who had recovered from COVID-19. Sequencing was done on a sample of PBMCs or T cells enriched from blood (not recorded which). The chain joins TRBV28 to TRBJ2-7, with TRBD2 matching 7 bases. DNA of the CDR3: TGTGCCAGCGTGATTGGGGGGGGGACCTACGAGCAGTACTTC. As protein: CASVIGGGTYEQYF.